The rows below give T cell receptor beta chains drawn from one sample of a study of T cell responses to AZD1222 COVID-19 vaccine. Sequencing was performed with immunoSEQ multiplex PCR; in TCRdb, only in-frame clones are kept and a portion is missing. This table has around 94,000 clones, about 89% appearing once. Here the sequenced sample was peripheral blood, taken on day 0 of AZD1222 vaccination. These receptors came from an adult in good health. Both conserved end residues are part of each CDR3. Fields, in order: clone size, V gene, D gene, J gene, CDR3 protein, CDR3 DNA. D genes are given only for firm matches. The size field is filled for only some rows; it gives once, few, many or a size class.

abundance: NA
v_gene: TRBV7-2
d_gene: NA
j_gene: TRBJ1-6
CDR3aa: CASSFGYNSPLHF
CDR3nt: TGTGCCAGCAGCTTCGGGTACAATTCACCCCTCCACTTT

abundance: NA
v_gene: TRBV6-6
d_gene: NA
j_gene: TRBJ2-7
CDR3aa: CASSSTRTEQYF
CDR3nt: TGTGCCAGCAGTTCGACTAGAACCGAGCAGTACTTC

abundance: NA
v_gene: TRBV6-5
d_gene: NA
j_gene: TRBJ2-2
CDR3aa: CASADTSPRELFF
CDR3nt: TGTGCCAGCGCTGACACTTCTCCACGGGAGCTGTTTTTT

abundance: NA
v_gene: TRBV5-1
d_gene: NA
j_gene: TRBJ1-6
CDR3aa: CASSWGDRRAENNSPLHF
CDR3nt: TGCGCCAGCAGCTGGGGTGACAGGAGGGCCGAGAATAATTCACCCCTCCACTTT

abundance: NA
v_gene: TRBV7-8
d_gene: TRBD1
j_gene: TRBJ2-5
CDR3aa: CASSLVGTGVQETQYF
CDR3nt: TGTGCCAGCAGCTTAGTGGGGACAGGTGTCCAAGAGACCCAGTACTTC

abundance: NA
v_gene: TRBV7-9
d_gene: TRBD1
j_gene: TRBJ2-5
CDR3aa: CASSFPTGGLQETQYF
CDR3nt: TGTGCCAGCAGCTTCCCGACAGGGGGCCTCCAAGAGACCCAGTACTTC

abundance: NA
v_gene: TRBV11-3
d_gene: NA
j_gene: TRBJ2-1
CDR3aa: CASSLEAYNEQFF
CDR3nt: TGTGCCAGCAGCTTAGAGGCCTACAATGAGCAGTTCTTC

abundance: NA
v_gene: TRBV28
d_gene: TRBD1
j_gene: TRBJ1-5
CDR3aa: CASSITGASNQPQHF
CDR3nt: TGTGCCAGCAGCATCACAGGGGCGAGCAATCAGCCCCAGCATTTT

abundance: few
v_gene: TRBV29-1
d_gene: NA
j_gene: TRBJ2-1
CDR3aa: CSVESSRYNEQFF
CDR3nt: TGCAGCGTTGAATCTAGTCGGTACAATGAGCAGTTCTTC

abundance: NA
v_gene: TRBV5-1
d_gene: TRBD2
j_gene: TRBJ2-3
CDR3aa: CASSLATGRGTQYF
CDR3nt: TGCGCCAGCAGCTTGGCAACCGGGAGGGGTACGCAGTATTTT

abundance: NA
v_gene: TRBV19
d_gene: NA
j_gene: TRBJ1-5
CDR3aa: CASSGQNSNQPQHF
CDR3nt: TGTGCCAGTAGTGGGCAAAATAGCAATCAGCCCCAGCATTTT

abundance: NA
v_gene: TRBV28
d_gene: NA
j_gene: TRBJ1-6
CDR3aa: CASSPPGGGRNNSPLHF
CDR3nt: TGTGCCAGCAGTCCCCCCGGGGGTGGTCGAAATAATTCACCCCTCCACTTT

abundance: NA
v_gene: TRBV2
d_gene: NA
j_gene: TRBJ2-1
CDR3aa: CAGLLGTSFGEQFF
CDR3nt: TGTGCCGGACTCCTGGGGACAAGCTTCGGCGAGCAGTTCTTC

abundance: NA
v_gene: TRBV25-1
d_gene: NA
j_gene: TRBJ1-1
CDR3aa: CASRRVGTEAFF
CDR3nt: TGTGCCAGCAGGAGGGTCGGCACTGAAGCTTTCTTT

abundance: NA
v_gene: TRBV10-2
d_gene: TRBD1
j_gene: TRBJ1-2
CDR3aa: CASSPDRGDGYTF
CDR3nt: TGCGCCAGCAGTCCTGACAGGGGTGATGGCTACACCTTC

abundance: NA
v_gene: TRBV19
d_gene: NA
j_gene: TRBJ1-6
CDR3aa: CASSIGLGSYNSPLHF
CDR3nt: TGTGCCAGTAGTATAGGACTGGGGTCCTATAATTCACCCCTCCACTTT

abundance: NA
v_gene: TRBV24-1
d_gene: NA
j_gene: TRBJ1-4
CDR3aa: CATSGQGWEGEKLFF
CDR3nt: TGTGCCACCAGTGGACAAGGGTGGGAAGGTGAAAAACTGTTTTTT